One T cell receptor (beta chain) is described in this entry. The antigen remains undetermined. This record belongs to a study of blood T cells in healthy people across ages. Overall study findings and caveats: Naive and antigen-experienced cells were not separated, limiting conclusive comparison. Aged donors had fewer naive CD4+ cells and lower diversity than long-lived donors.

V lost 10 bases and J 1 base, leaving 19 bases between the germline ends. Germline V lookup: CDR1 MDHEN, CDR2 SYDVKM. The CDR3 length is 15 residues. RNA extraction gave at least 5.5 micrograms of total RNA per sample. A second PCR, run for about 6 to 11 cycles, used a sample-barcoded 5' primer plus a J-beta primer mix. Per sample, CDR3-containing paired-end reads numbered at least 2.5 million. TCRdb reanalysed the 5' RACE reads using MiXCR and keeps one entry per CDR3 protein. Among approximately 1,700,000 distinct CDR3 sequences listed, roughly 43% were seen once. The sample comprised blood. This TCR derives from a human donor in good health. The J gene is TRBJ1-2, the V gene TRBV28; tentatively, D is TRBD1 (6 bases). For the CDR3, the DNA is TGTGCCACCTCATCCCGACAGGACTTTAACTATGGCTACACCTTC. Translated, it gives CATSSRQDFNYGYTF.